The 14 T cell receptor delta chains reported below all come from one sample, sequenced in a study of gamma-delta chains in newborns, infants, children (dated by TCRdb to the late 2010s). Reads for this sample came from an Illumina MiSeq. TCRdb reprocessed the public data with the CATT caller; entries with the same nucleotide sequence were combined afterwards. This sample lists several thousand delta-chain clones; 3% to 4% were detected once. The top ten clones comprise 16% of the sample. Input material: blood. These TCRs come from a child who was a newborn, infant or young child, either healthy, febrile or measles-vaccinated (not recorded which).

This clone was seen a handful of times. TCRdb records a much larger clone's protein for this DNA, with a difference at residue 3 that likely arises from a read error; the protein given is the translation of the DNA. The chain carries TRDV2 and TRDJ3; 11 bases align to TRDD3. In germline, CDR1 is GEAIGNYY, CDR2 EKD. The CDR3 consists of 18 residues. The CDR3 DNA is TGTGCCCGTGACAAAGTACTGGGGGATACCTGGGACACCCGACAGATGTTTTTC. Translating it yields CARDKVLGDTWDTRQMFF.

With respect to this clone: Mismatch with germline at one junction end may stem from a read error. The identical CDR3 is also encoded by other nucleotide sequences in the sample. This chain joins TRDV2 and TRDJ3; 9 nucleotides line up with TRDD3. CDR1 is GEAIGNYY, CDR2 EKD, per germline. The CDR3 spans 18 residues. The CDR3 protein is CACDLLGESSWDTRQMFF. As DNA, the CDR3 is TGCGCCTGTGATCTACTGGGGGAGAGCTCCTGGGACACCCGACAGATGTTTTTC.

This clone was counted only a few times. The sample has other DNA sequences that encode this CDR3 too. CDR3 DNA: TGTGCCTGTGACACCGCTGGGGGCCCAAGCTCCTGGGACACCCGACAGATGTTTTTC. It codes for CACDTAGGPSSWDTRQMFF. J is TRDJ3 and V is TRDV2; TRDD3 matches 7 bases. CDR1 GEAIGNYY and CDR2 EKD come from the germline V gene. V was pared by 0 bases and J by 0 bases, with 7 bases of the junction left unmatched. The CDR3 spans 19 residues.

By its share, this clone is medium-sized (0.01 to 0.1%). The V call is TRDV2, the J call TRDJ3; 11 bases agree with TRDD3. Germline values: CDR1 GEAIGNYY, CDR2 EKD. The junction had 6 bases not matched to a gene; V was cut back by 0 bases and J by 9 bases. The CDR3 has 17 residues. The CDR3 here is CACDTVGGGYGTRQMFF. The CDR3, as DNA: TGTGCCTGTGACACCGTTGGTGGGGGATACGGCACCCGACAGATGTTTTTC.

V usage is TRDV2 and J usage is TRDJ1; the match to TRDD3 covers 11 bases. CDR3 length equals 16 residues. Germline V gene sequence: CDR1 GEAIGNYY, CDR2 EKD. V shed 1 base and J 0 bases; nucleotides not matched to a gene: 3. In nucleotides, the CDR3 is TGTGCCTGTGACACGTTGGGGGATACGAACACCGATAAACTCATCTTT. Translating gives CACDTLGDTNTDKLIF.

By share, this clone counts as medium-sized. The chain is built from TRDV2 and TRDJ1; 8 bases align to TRDD3. Trimming at V came to 4 bases and at J to 0 bases, leaving 15 bases not matched to a gene. CDR1 and CDR2 (germline): GEAIGNYY, EKD. The CDR3 consists of 18 residues. CDR3 coding DNA: TGTGCCTGTGAACAAATGGGGGATTCCTCATTGTACACCGATAAACTCATCTTT. Residues: CACEQMGDSSLYTDKLIF.

This clone was seen repeatedly, ten times or more. The V gene is TRDV2, the J gene TRDJ3, with 12 positions matching TRDD3. V was clipped by 2 bases and J by 0 bases; unmatched bases: 1. The CDR3 extends over 18 amino acids. Germline CDR1 GEAIGNYY, CDR2 EKD. The DNA for the CDR3 is TGTGCCTGTGACAAACTGGGGGATACCTCCTGGGACACCCGACAGATGTTTTTC. Its protein product is CACDKLGDTSWDTRQMFF.

This clone was observed a handful of times. The translation of this DNA and the TCRdb protein of a much larger clone differ at residue 17, probably owing to a read error; the protein shown here is translated from the DNA. The chain employs TRDV2 and TRDJ1; 10 bases match TRDD3. Germline V gene lookup returns CDR1 GEAIGNYY and CDR2 EKD. This CDR3 is 18 amino acids long. The CDR3 bases are TGTGCCTGTGACACCGGCCTACTGGGGGATCAAGGGACCGATAAACTCACCTTT. The encoded protein is CACDTGLLGDQGTDKLTF.

This clone was detected a few times. The chain uses TRDV2 and TRDJ3; 9 nucleotides agree with TRDD3. Germline V gene sequence: CDR1 GEAIGNYY, CDR2 EKD. The ends lost 4 bases at V and 0 bases at J; junction bases unmatched: 3. CDR3 length: 17 residues. CDR3 loop: CACDPWGISWDTRQMFF. The DNA for the CDR3 is TGTGCCTGTGATCCCTGGGGGATCTCCTGGGACACCCGACAGATGTTTTTC.

This clone was found a few times. A much larger clone lies one base from this, so it may be a read error. This chain connects TRDV2 to TRDJ2, with TRDD3 identical over 8 bases. The CDR3 loop spans 15 amino acids. Germline V lookup: CDR1 GEAIGNYY, CDR2 EKD. CDR3 coding DNA: TGTGCCTGTGACACCGTTGGGGGATTGACAGTACAACTCTTCTTT. It yields the protein CACDTVGGLTVQLFF.

Notes on this clone: Additional DNA sequences in this sample encode the identical CDR3. The chain's CDR3 is CACDILGDTPSSWDTRQMFF. The CDR3 coding sequence is TGTGCCTGTGACATACTGGGGGATACCCCTAGCTCCTGGGACACCCGACAGATGTTTTTC. This chain uses TRDV2 with TRDJ3, with 12 bases fitting TRDD3. This CDR3 region has 20 residues. CDR1 and CDR2 (germline): GEAIGNYY, EKD. J gave up 0 bases and V 2 bases, and 7 bases lay outside the gene matches.

The chain links TRDV2 to TRDJ3; 7 bases are shared with TRDD3. CDR1 and CDR2 (germline): GEAIGNYY, EKD. The V gene end was trimmed by 3 bases and the J gene end by 2 bases; junction bases not matched to a gene: 6. The CDR3 is made up of 17 amino acids. CDR3 loop: CACDDTGAPWDTRQMFF. The DNA for the CDR3 is TGTGCCTGTGACGATACTGGGGCCCCCTGGGACACCCGACAGATGTTTTTC.

This rearrangement joins TRDV3 to TRDJ2; 10 bases are a match to TRDD3. The germline CDR1 and CDR2 sequences are TVYSNPD and GDNSRS (reference sequence). Germline trimming cut 2 bases from V and 1 base from J; bases unmatched to any gene: 7. This CDR3 contains 16 residues. CDR3 DNA sequence: TGTGCCTTTGGGGGATACGCGTTCTTTTTGACAGCACAACTCTTCTTT. Its translation: CAFGGYAFFLTAQLFF.

By proportion, this clone is medium-sized (0.01 to 0.1%). This sample includes further DNA sequences coding for the same CDR3. The chain links TRDV2 to TRDJ1; 7 bases are a match to TRDD3. The J segment lost 0 bases and the V segment lost 0 bases, leaving 3 bases of the junction unmatched. Per the germline V gene, CDR1 is GEAIGNYY and CDR2 is EKD. CDR3 length: 15 residues. The CDR3: CACDTVGDHTDKLIF. As DNA, the CDR3 is TGTGCCTGTGACACCGTGGGGGACCACACCGATAAACTCATCTTT.